The rows below give T cell receptor beta chains drawn from one sample of a study of blood T cell repertoires in COVID-19. Some clones are missing from TCRdb's copy, which holds only in-frame ones; the method was immunoSEQ multiplex PCR. The sample lists fewer than 300,000 clones; roughly 86% were seen once. Sequenced input: peripheral blood. Receptors originate from a young woman with acute or convalescent COVID-19. CDR3s include the opening cysteine and the closing phenylalanine or tryptophan. D genes are given only for firm matches. Expanded clones are given a class, and other clones once, few, many or no size at all.

abundance	len	v_gene	j_gene	d_gene	CDR3aa	CDR3nt
-	15	TRBV11-2	TRBJ1-5	-	CASSLVSGRDQPQHF	TGTGCCAGCAGCTTAGTATCGGGAAGGGATCAGCCCCAGCATTTT
once	17	TRBV6-1	TRBJ2-2	TRBD2	CASSELSGRAYTGELFF	TGTGCCAGCAGTGAACTAAGCGGGAGGGCGTACACCGGGGAGCTGTTTTTT
-	15	TRBV9	TRBJ2-3	-	CASSVGLADTDTQYF	TGTGCCAGCAGCGTAGGATTAGCCGACACAGATACGCAGTATTTT
-	15	TRBV21-1	TRBJ2-1	-	CASSKYRKTGNEQFF	TGTGCCAGCAGCAAATACCGCAAGACAGGGAATGAGCAGTTCTTC
-	15	TRBV14	TRBJ2-1	TRBD2	CASNYPSGSDNEQFF	TGTGCCAGCAACTATCCTAGCGGGAGCGACAATGAGCAGTTCTTC
-	14	TRBV25-1	TRBJ1-1	-	CASSELGQNTEAFF	TGTGCCAGCAGTGAATTGGGGCAGAACACTGAAGCTTTCTTT
-	16	TRBV9	TRBJ2-1	-	CASSPGVEREYNEQFF	TGTGCCAGCAGCCCCGGTGTTGAGAGGGAGTACAATGAGCAGTTCTTC
few	16	TRBV5-1	TRBJ2-2	-	CASSLLRERNTGELFF	TGCGCCAGCAGCTTGCTCCGGGAGAGGAACACCGGGGAGCTGTTTTTT
-	16	TRBV4-3	TRBJ2-7	TRBD2	CASSQGGASGIYEQYF	TGCGCCAGCAGCCAAGGGGGGGCTAGCGGGATCTACGAGCAGTACTTC
-	15	TRBV29-1	TRBJ2-3	-	CSVPGQGLRTDTQYF	TGCAGCGTCCCAGGGCAGGGCTTACGCACAGATACGCAGTATTTT
-	16	TRBV4-2	TRBJ2-1	TRBD2	CASSQSFTSGSDEQFF	TGTGCCAGCAGCCAATCCTTTACTAGCGGGAGTGATGAGCAGTTCTTC
-	16	TRBV3-1/TRBV3-2	TRBJ1-2	TRBD1	CASSQTGGDRAYGYTF	TGTGCCAGCAGCCAAACGGGGGGGGACAGGGCTTATGGCTACACCTTC
-	15	TRBV7-2	TRBJ1-5	TRBD1	CASSNRGQSNQPQHF	TGTGCCAGCAGCAACAGGGGACAGTCGAATCAGCCCCAGCATTTT
-	13	TRBV10-3	TRBJ2-3	-	CALSKGRTDTQYF	TGTGCCCTTTCAAAAGGCAGGACAGATACGCAGTATTTT
once	15	TRBV7-2	TRBJ2-2	-	CASSLDLAATGELFF	TGTGCCAGCAGCTTAGATTTGGCGGCGACCGGGGAGCTGTTTTTT
-	15	TRBV6-5	TRBJ2-7	-	CASRAPTDPSYEQYF	TGTGCCAGCAGAGCACCGACAGATCCCTCCTACGAGCAGTACTTC
-	16	TRBV30	TRBJ1-5	TRBD1	CAYQTGGSASNQPQHF	TGTGCCTACCAAACAGGGGGCTCCGCCAGCAATCAGCCCCAGCATTTT
-	13	TRBV12-3/TRBV12-4	TRBJ2-7	TRBD1	CASTLTGTYEQYF	TGTGCCAGCACCCTGACAGGGACCTACGAGCAGTACTTC
-	13	TRBV9	TRBJ2-1	TRBD2	CASSIIAGTEQFF	TGTGCCAGCAGCATAATAGCGGGAACTGAGCAGTTCTTC
-	17	TRBV28	TRBJ2-1	-	CASSLILSAGGSNEQFF	TGTGCCAGCAGTTTGATTTTATCGGCGGGTGGATCCAATGAGCAGTTCTTC
-	11	TRBV19	TRBJ2-5	-	CASSIRETQYF	TGTGCCAGTAGTATCAGGGAGACCCAGTACTTC
-	16	TRBV25-1	TRBJ2-1	-	CASSEYRLPPYNEQFF	TGTGCCAGCAGTGAATATCGACTGCCTCCCTACAATGAGCAGTTCTTC
once	13	TRBV21-1	TRBJ1-5	-	CASSKARVQPQHF	TGTGCCAGCAGCAAAGCCAGGGTTCAGCCCCAGCATTTT
-	16	TRBV11-2	TRBJ2-7	-	CASSLFARQGGYEQYF	TGTGCCAGCAGCTTATTCGCGCGGCAGGGCGGCTACGAGCAGTACTTC
-	11	TRBV6-5	TRBJ1-3	-	CASSDGPGSYF	TGTGCCAGCAGCGACGGGCCAGGGTCTTATTTT
-	17	TRBV11-3	TRBJ2-1	TRBD2	CASSLDLTRLAGHAQFF	TGTGCCAGCAGCTTAGATCTAACGAGGCTAGCGGGGCACGCGCAGTTCTTC
-	13	TRBV19	TRBJ2-5	TRBD1	CATGQGSMKTQYF	TGTGCCACAGGACAGGGCTCGATGAAGACCCAGTACTTC
-	12	TRBV3-1/TRBV3-2	TRBJ1-4	-	CASSQVRKRLFF	TGTGCCAGCAGCCAAGTGAGGAAAAGGCTGTTTTTT
-	14	TRBV19	TRBJ2-3	TRBD1	CASDRVPSTDTQYF	TGTGCCAGCGACAGGGTTCCTAGCACAGATACGCAGTATTTT
-	18	TRBV5-4	TRBJ2-2	TRBD2	CASSLGRVAGPATGELFF	TGTGCCAGCAGCTTGGGTCGCGTAGCGGGACCGGCCACCGGGGAGCTGTTTTTT
-	16	TRBV6-6	TRBJ2-3	TRBD2	CASSFGLAGLADTQYF	TGTGCCAGCAGTTTCGGACTAGCGGGTCTCGCAGATACGCAGTATTTT
-	16	TRBV4-1	TRBJ2-1	TRBD2	CASRDEPGLRSNEQFF	TGCGCCAGCAGGGACGAACCGGGACTACGCAGCAATGAGCAGTTCTTC
-	14	TRBV7-2	TRBJ2-5	-	CASSLVPSQETQYF	TGTGCCAGCAGCTTAGTGCCTAGTCAAGAGACCCAGTACTTC
-	16	TRBV9	TRBJ1-1	TRBD1	CASSPRQGNLDSEAFF	TGTGCCAGCAGCCCCAGACAGGGAAATTTGGATTCTGAAGCTTTCTTT
-	17	TRBV10-3	TRBJ2-3	TRBD2	CAATGLAGAGGTDTQYF	TGTGCCGCAACCGGACTAGCGGGAGCCGGAGGAACAGATACGCAGTATTTT
few	16	TRBV6-5	TRBJ1-2	TRBD1	CASSYAGTGTYYGYTF	TGTGCCAGCAGTTATGCCGGGACAGGGACCTACTATGGCTACACCTTC
-	16	TRBV5-1	TRBJ2-3	TRBD2	CASSLEAGRSTDTQYF	TGCGCCAGCAGCCTCGAAGCGGGGCGAAGCACAGATACGCAGTATTTT
-	15	TRBV3-1/TRBV3-2	TRBJ2-7	TRBD2	CASSQAGSGSYEQYF	TGTGCCAGCAGCCAAGCTGGGAGCGGGAGTTACGAGCAGTACTTC
-	17	TRBV13	TRBJ2-3	-	CASSLVAGDYDSDTQYF	TGTGCCAGCAGCTTAGTTGCGGGCGACTACGATTCAGATACGCAGTATTTT
-	14	TRBV7-8	TRBJ2-7	TRBD1	CASSTGDSSSEQYF	TGTGCCAGCAGCACCGGGGACAGTTCATCCGAGCAGTACTTC